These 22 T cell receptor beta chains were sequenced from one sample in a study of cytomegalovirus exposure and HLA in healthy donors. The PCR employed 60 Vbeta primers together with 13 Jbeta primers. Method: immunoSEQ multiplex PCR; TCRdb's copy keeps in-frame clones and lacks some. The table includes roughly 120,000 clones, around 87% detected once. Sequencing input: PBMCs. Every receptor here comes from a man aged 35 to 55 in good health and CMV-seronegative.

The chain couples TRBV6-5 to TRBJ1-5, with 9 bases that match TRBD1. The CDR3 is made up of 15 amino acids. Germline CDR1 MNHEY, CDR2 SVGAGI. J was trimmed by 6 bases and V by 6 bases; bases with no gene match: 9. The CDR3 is CASRDRGTAGQPQHF. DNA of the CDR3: TGTGCCAGCAGAGACAGGGGGACGGCGGGTCAGCCCCAGCATTTT.

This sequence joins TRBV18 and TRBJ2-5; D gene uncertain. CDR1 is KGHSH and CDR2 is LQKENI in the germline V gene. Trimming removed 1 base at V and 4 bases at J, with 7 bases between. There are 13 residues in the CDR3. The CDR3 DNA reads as TGTGCCAGCTCACCACGAGGTACAGAGACCCAGTACTTC. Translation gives CASSPRGTETQYF.

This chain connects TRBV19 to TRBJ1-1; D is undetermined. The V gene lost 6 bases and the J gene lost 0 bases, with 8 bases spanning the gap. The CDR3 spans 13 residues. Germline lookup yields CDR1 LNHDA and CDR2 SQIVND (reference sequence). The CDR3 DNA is TGTGCCAGTAGCAAAACAGTGAACACTGAAGCTTTCTTT. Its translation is CASSKTVNTEAFF. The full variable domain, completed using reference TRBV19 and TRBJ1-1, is DGGITQSPKYLFRKEGQNVTLSCEQNLNHDAMYWYRQDPGQGLRLIYYSQIVNDFQKGDIAEGYSVSREKKESFPLTVTSAQKNPTAFYLCASSKTVNTEAFFGQGTRLTVV.

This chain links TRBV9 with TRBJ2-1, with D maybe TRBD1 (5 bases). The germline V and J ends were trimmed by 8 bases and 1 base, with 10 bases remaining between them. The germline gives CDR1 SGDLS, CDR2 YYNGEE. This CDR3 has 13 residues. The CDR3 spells CARRQSSYNEQFF. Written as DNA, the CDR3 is TGTGCCAGAAGACAGTCATCCTACAATGAGCAGTTCTTC.

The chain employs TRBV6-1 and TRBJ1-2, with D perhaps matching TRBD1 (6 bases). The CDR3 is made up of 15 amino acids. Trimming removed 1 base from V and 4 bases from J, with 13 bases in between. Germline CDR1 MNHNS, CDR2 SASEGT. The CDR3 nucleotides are TGTGCCAGCAGTGAAGTGGCAGGGGAAAGCTATGGCTACACCTTC. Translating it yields CASSEVAGESYGYTF.

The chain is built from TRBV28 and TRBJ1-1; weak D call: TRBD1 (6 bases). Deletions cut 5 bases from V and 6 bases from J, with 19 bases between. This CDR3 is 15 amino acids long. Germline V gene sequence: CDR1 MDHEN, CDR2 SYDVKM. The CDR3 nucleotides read TGTGCCAGCAGTGCCGGGGACAACCATCAACCTGAAGCTTTCTTT. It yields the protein CASSAGDNHQPEAFF.

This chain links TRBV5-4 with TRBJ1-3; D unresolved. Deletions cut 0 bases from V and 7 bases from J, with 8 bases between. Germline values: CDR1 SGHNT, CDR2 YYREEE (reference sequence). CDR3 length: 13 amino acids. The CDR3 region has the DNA TGTGCCAGCAGCTTGGCCGGTCGGAACACCATATATTTT. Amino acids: CASSLAGRNTIYF.

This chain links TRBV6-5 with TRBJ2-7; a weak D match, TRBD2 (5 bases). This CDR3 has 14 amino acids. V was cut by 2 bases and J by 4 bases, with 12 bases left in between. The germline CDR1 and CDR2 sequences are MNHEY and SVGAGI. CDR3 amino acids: CASSYLGAEYEQYF. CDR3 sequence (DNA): TGTGCCAGCAGTTACCTTGGAGCGGAATACGAGCAGTACTTC.

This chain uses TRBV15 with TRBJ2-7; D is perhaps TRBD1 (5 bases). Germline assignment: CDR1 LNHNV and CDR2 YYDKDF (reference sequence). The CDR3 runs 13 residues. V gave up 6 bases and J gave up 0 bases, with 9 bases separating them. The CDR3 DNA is TGTGCCACCAGTCCGGACAACTCCTACGAGCAGTACTTC. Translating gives CATSPDNSYEQYF.

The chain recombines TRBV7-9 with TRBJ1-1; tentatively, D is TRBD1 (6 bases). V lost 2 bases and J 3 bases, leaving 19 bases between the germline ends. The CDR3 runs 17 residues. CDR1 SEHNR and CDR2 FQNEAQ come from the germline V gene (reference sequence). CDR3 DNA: TGTGCCAGCAGCTTACTTGGACAGCGTGGGGAATACACTGAAGCTTTCTTT. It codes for CASSLLGQRGEYTEAFF. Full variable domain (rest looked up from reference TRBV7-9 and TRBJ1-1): DTGVSQNPRHKITKRGQNVTFRCDPISEHNRLYWYRQTLGQGPEFLTYFQNEAQLEKSRLLSDRFSAERPKGSFSTLEIQRTEQGDSAMYLCASSLLGQRGEYTEAFFGQGTRLTVV.

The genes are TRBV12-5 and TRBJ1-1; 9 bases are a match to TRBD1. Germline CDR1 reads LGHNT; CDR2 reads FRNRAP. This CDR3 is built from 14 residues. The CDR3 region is CASRVTGGSTEAFF. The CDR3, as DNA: TGTGCCTCTCGGGTGACAGGGGGATCGACTGAAGCTTTCTTT.

The CDR3 region is CASSQGDRGLADIQYF. As DNA, the CDR3 is TGCGCCAGCAGCCAAGGGGACAGGGGGCTGGCGGACATTCAGTACTTC. The rearrangement links TRBV4-1 to TRBJ2-4; 12 nucleotides line up with TRBD1. The germline V gene encodes CDR1 MGHRA and CDR2 YSYEKL. The CDR3 is 16 amino acids. Germline trimming cut 1 base from V and 8 bases from J; bases unmatched to any gene: 6.

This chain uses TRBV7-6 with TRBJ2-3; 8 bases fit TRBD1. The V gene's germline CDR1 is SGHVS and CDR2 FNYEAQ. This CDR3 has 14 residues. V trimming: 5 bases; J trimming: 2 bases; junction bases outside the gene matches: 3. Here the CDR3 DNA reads TGTGCCAGCAGCGCCCAGGGGGCCACAGATACGCAGTATTTT. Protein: CASSAQGATDTQYF.

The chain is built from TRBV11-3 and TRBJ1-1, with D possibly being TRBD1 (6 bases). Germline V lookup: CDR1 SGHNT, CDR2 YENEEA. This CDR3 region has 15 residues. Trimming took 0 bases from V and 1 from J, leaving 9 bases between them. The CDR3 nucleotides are TGTGCCAGCAGCTTAGATCAGGGGCCGAACACTGAAGCTTTCTTT. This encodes CASSLDQGPNTEAFF.

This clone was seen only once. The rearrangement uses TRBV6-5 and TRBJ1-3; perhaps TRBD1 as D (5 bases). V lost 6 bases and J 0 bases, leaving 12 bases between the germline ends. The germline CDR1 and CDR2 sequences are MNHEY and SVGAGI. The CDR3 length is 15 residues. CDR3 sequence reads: CASRPTGGSGNTIYF. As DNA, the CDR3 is TGTGCCAGCAGACCCACCGGGGGCTCTGGAAACACCATATATTTT.

CDR3 protein: CASSYSSNYEQFF. DNA of the CDR3: TGTGCCAGCAGTTACTCCTCCAACTATGAGCAGTTCTTC. The chain is built from TRBV6-6 and TRBJ2-1; no reliable D call. Per the germline V gene, CDR1 is MNHNY and CDR2 is SVGAGI (reference sequence). The V end was cut by 0 bases, the J end by 8 bases, with 8 bases between. The CDR3 has 13 residues.

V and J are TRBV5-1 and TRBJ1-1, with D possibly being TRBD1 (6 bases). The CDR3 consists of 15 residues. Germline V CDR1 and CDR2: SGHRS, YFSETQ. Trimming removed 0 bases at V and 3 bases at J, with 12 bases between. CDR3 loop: CASSLGTVSYTEAFF. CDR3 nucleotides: TGCGCCAGCAGCTTGGGGACAGTTAGTTACACTGAAGCTTTCTTT.

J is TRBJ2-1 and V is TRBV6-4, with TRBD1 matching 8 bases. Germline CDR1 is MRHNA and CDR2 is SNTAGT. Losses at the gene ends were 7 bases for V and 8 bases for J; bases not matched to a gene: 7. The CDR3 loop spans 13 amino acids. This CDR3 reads CASTPGGLDEQFF. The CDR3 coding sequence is TGTGCCAGCACCCCAGGGGGCCTCGATGAGCAGTTCTTC.

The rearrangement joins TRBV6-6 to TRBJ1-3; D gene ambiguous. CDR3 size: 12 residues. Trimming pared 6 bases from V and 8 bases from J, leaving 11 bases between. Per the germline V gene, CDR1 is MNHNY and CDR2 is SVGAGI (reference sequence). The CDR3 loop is CASSLVRDTIYF. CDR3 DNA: TGTGCCAGCAGCCTAGTTCGGGACACCATATATTTT.

The CDR3 loop reads CASSEGTLETQYF. CDR3 coding DNA: TGTGCCAGCAGTGAGGGGACACTAGAGACCCAGTACTTC. This chain connects TRBV6-5 to TRBJ2-5; D is perhaps TRBD1 (6 bases). CDR1 is MNHEY and CDR2 is SVGAGI in the germline V gene. The V end lost 5 bases, the J end lost 4 bases, and 11 bases lay between the germline ends. CDR3 size: 13 residues.

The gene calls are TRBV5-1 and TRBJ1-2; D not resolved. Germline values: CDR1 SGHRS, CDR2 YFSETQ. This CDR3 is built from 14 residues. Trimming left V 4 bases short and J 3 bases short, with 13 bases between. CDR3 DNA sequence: TGCGCCAGCAGCCAGGCAGGTCCGGACTATGGCTACACCTTC. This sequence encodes CASSQAGPDYGYTF.

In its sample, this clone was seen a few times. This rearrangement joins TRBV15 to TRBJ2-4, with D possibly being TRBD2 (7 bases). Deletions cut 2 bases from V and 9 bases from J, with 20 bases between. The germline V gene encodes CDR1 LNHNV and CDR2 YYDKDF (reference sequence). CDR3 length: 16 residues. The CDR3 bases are TGTGCCACCAGCAGACACCCCTCAGGGGAGGGAGTCATTCAGTACTTC. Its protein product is CATSRHPSGEGVIQYF. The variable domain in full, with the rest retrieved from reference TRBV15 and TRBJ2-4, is DAMVIQNPRYQVTQFGKPVTLSCSQTLNHNVMYWYQQKSSQAPKLLFHYYDKDFNNEADTPDNFQSRRPNTSFCFLDIRSPGLGDTAMYLCATSRHPSGEGVIQYFGAGTRLSVL.